This T cell receptor (beta chain) stems from a study of blood T cell repertoires in COVID-19. The table came from immunoSEQ multiplex PCR; TCRdb's copy has only in-frame clones and leaves some out. The sample carries around 58,000 clones, approximately 91% recorded once. This CDR3 has 13 residues. V was trimmed by 6 bases and J by 0 bases, leaving 6 bases between them. The specimen was peripheral blood. V and J are TRBV12-3 or TRBV12-4 and TRBJ1-5; the D is unclear. This sequence originates from a woman aged 55-70 years with active or convalescent COVID-19. DNA for the CDR3: TGTGCCAGCAGCCTCCCTAGCAATCAGCCCCAGCATTTT. Translation gives CASSLPSNQPQHF.